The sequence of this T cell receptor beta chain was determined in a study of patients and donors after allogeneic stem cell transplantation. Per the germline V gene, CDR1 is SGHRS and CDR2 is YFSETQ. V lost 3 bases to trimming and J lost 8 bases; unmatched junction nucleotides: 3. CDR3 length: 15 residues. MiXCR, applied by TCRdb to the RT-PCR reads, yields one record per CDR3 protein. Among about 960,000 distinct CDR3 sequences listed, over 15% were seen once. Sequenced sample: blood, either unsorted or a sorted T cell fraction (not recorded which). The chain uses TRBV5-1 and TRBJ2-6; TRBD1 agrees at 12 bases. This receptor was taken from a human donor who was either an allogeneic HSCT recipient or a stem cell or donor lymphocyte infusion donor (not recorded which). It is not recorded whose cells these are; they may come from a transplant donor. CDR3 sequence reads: CASSSGQGATNVLTF. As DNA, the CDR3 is TGCGCCAGCAGCTCGGGACAGGGGGCCACCAACGTCCTGACTTTC.